A single sample is the source of the 31 T cell receptor beta chains below, sequenced in a study of regulatory T cells in long-lasting Graves disease. Specified time point: persistent/refractory GD, antithyroid drugs over 5 years with positive TRAb. RNA extracted from PBMCs served as the sequencing template. Combining iRepertoire HTBI primers with Arm-PCR of CDR3 regions, the authors built TCR beta libraries. Via MiXCR, TCRdb re-called the multiplex PCR reads, giving one row per CDR3 protein. The sample consists of around 510,000 distinct CDR3 sequences, 20% to 25% of them appearing once. Specimen: peripheral blood mononuclear cells (PBMCs), collected when the disease was refractory, from a patient treated with antithyroid drugs. The receptors come from a female donor with Graves disease.

In its sample, this clonotype was seen a few times. This chain uses TRBV7-2 with TRBJ2-2; D uncertain. The CDR3 extends over 15 amino acids. In germline, CDR1 is SGHTA, CDR2 FQGNSA. Trimming took 2 bases from V and 6 from J, leaving 13 bases between them. CDR3 DNA: TGTGCCAGCAGCTTAAGAAGTTTCTCGGCCGGGGAGCTGTTTTTT. It encodes CASSLRSFSAGELFF.

This sequence joins TRBV19 and TRBJ2-5; TRBD2 agrees at 11 bases. CDR3 length: 15 residues. The V and J ends lost 9 bases and 2 bases, in that order; junction bases with no gene match: 8. From germline, CDR1 is LNHDA and CDR2 SQIVND (reference sequence). CDR3 sequence: CASRTSGRRQETQYF. CDR3 DNA: TGTGCCAGCAGAACTAGCGGGAGAAGGCAAGAGACCCAGTACTTC.

This clonotype has ten or more counts. This chain uses TRBV12-3 or TRBV12-4 with TRBJ2-5; 11 positions agree with TRBD2. CDR3 size: 17 residues. J was trimmed by 0 bases and V by 6 bases; bases with no gene match: 9. This chain's CDR3 is CASRKRPSGGYQETQYF. The CDR3 bases are TGTGCCAGCAGAAAACGTCCTAGCGGGGGGTACCAAGAGACCCAGTACTTC.

Ten or more counts support this clonotype. This sequence joins TRBV2 and TRBJ2-7; D ambiguous. The V end lost 3 bases, the J end lost 8 bases, and 8 bases lay between the germline ends. The CDR3 covers 11 residues. Germline V gene sequence: CDR1 SNHLY, CDR2 FYNNEI. The chain's CDR3 is CASSDLVKQYF. The CDR3 region has the DNA TGTGCCAGCAGTGATTTAGTAAAGCAGTACTTC.

This chain joins TRBV6-2 or TRBV6-3 and TRBJ2-2; tentative D call: TRBD1 (5 bases). Germline lookup yields CDR1 MNHEY and CDR2 SVGEGT. Trimming removed 1 base from V and 0 bases from J, with 6 bases in between. CDR3 length: 15 residues. The CDR3 sequence: CASSYWGSNTGELFF. The CDR3 nucleotides read TGTGCCAGCAGTTACTGGGGCTCGAACACCGGGGAGCTGTTTTTT.

This clonotype was counted at least ten times. CDR3 loop: CASSFGTGDPLQWEQFF. The CDR3 bases are TGTGCCAGCAGCTTCGGGACAGGGGACCCATTACAATGGGAGCAGTTCTTC. The chain uses TRBV7-8 and TRBJ2-1; 10 positions agree with TRBD1. The CDR3 has 17 residues. Germline V gives CDR1 SGHVS, CDR2 FQNEAQ. V dropped 3 bases and J dropped 10; count of bases not matched to a gene: 15.

This clonotype was counted at least ten times. The chain is built from TRBV2 and TRBJ1-2; no clear D. V was shortened by 9 bases and J by 4 bases, with 12 bases between the two germline ends. Germline V gene data show CDR1 as SNHLY and CDR2 as FYNNEI. The CDR3 contains 12 residues. This CDR3 reads CARAPSGYGYTF. In DNA form, the CDR3 reads TGTGCCAGGGCCCCATCGGGCTATGGCTACACCTTC.

The table lists this clonotype with a few counts. The genes are TRBV7-2 and TRBJ1-1; TRBD1 might be the D (6 bases). V lost 2 bases and J 6 bases, leaving 13 bases between the germline ends. CDR1 is SGHTA and CDR2 is FQGNSA in the germline V gene. The CDR3 runs 14 residues. Here the CDR3 reads CASSLQGQNPEAFF. The CDR3 DNA is TGTGCCAGCAGCTTACAGGGGCAGAATCCTGAAGCTTTCTTT.

This chain connects TRBV5-4 to TRBJ2-7; unclear D gene. The CDR3 has 15 amino acids. The V and J ends lost 0 bases and 4 bases respectively, with 14 bases between them. Germline V CDR1 and CDR2: SGHNT, YYREEE (reference sequence). CDR3 in DNA: TGTGCCAGCAGCTTGGCGGCCAGTTCGATTTACGAGCAGTACTTC. It encodes CASSLAASSIYEQYF.

The rearrangement uses TRBV20-1 and TRBJ1-6; unclear D gene. The CDR3 contains 17 residues. V lost 2 bases, J lost 4 bases, and 18 bases lay in between. Per the germline V gene, CDR1 is DFQATT and CDR2 is SNEGSKA (reference sequence). The CDR3 DNA sequence: TGCAGTGCTAGAATGTTGAACGATAAATCTTATAATTCACCCCTCCACTTT. It translates to CSARMLNDKSYNSPLHF.

This clonotype came up a few times. Germline and junction disagree at one end, which may indicate a read error. This chain joins TRBV6-5 and TRBJ2-7, with TRBD2 matching 11 bases. The CDR3 loop spans 15 amino acids. Germline values: CDR1 MNHEY, CDR2 SVGAGI. In DNA form, the CDR3 reads TGTGCCAGCAGTTTCACCGGACTAGCGGGTTCACGCACCAACTTC. Amino acids: CASSFTGLAGSRTNF.

This clonotype came up many times. The rearrangement uses TRBV7-2 and TRBJ2-4; 9 bases line up with TRBD2. V dropped 5 bases and J dropped 5; count of bases not matched to a gene: 7. Per the germline V gene, CDR1 is SGHTA and CDR2 is FQGNSA. The CDR3 has 15 amino acids. The DNA for the CDR3 is TGTGCCAGCAGCCAGGCTGGGACTAGCCAAAACATTCAGTACTTC. This codes for CASSQAGTSQNIQYF.

This clonotype was seen at least ten times. The chain employs TRBV6-1 and TRBJ1-5; 7 bases are a match to TRBD1. This CDR3 is built from 13 residues. The V gene's germline CDR1 is MNHNS and CDR2 SASEGT. V trimming: 8 bases; J trimming: 3 bases; junction bases outside the gene matches: 4. CDR3 region: CASRDSNNQPQHF. The CDR3 bases are TGTGCCAGCCGGGACAGCAACAATCAGCCCCAGCATTTT.

This clonotype was recorded at least ten times. V usage is TRBV5-5 and J usage is TRBJ2-7; TRBD1 agrees at 9 bases. Trimming removed 7 bases from V and 4 bases from J; junction bases left unmatched: 9. CDR1 is SGHKS, CDR2 YYEKEE, per germline (reference sequence). The CDR3 is 14 residues long. CDR3 in amino acids: CASAPGQGFYEQYF. As DNA, the CDR3 is TGTGCCAGCGCTCCGGGACAGGGTTTTTACGAGCAGTACTTC.

This sequence joins TRBV20-1 and TRBJ2-1; 11 positions match TRBD2. This CDR3 region has 14 residues. V trimming: 3 bases; J trimming: 10 bases; junction bases outside the gene matches: 8. Germline V CDR1 and CDR2: DFQATT, SNEGSKA (reference sequence). Here the CDR3 DNA reads TGCAGTGCTAGTAAACTAGCGGGAGAAGGCGAGCAGTTCTTC. Protein: CSASKLAGEGEQFF.

The chain links TRBV7-8 to TRBJ2-2; TRBD2 is a possible D gene (6 bases). The CDR3 extends over 17 amino acids. The germline V gene encodes CDR1 SGHVS and CDR2 FQNEAQ. With 2 bases removed from V and 8 bases from J, the gap between germline ends came to 21 bases. The CDR3 DNA reads as TGTGCCAGCAGCTTAAGGCGGGGTTCCGGCGTTACTGGGGAGCTGTTTTTT. Amino acids: CASSLRRGSGVTGELFF.

This clonotype was observed at least ten times. The V gene is TRBV12-3 or TRBV12-4, the J gene TRBJ2-2; TRBD2 aligns across 10 bases. CDR3 size: 20 residues. Trimming cost V 5 bases and J 5 bases; bases outside gene matches: 20. CDR3 amino acids: CASSPFPPLGLAEGTGELFF. CDR3 in DNA: TGTGCCAGCAGTCCCTTCCCTCCACTCGGACTAGCGGAGGGAACCGGGGAGCTGTTTTTT.

This clonotype was seen a few times. The chain recombines TRBV6-1 with TRBJ1-5, with D tentatively TRBD1 (6 bases). Trimming stripped 4 bases from V and 5 bases from J, with 21 bases between. The CDR3 has 17 amino acids. CDR1 is MNHNS, CDR2 SASEGT, per germline. DNA of the CDR3: TGTGCCAGCAGTGCCGGGACACAGGAAACTACTTATCAGCCCCAGCATTTT. Translating gives CASSAGTQETTYQPQHF.

As regards this clonotype: One junction end does not reproduce the germline sequence, and a read error may be involved. CDR3 in DNA: TGTGCCAGTAGTATGGGGGACAGATTAATTAGCAATCAGCGCCAGCATTTT. It encodes CASSMGDRLISNQRQHF. This chain connects TRBV19 to TRBJ1-5; 7 bases map to TRBD1. Germline CDR1 reads LNHDA; CDR2 reads SQIVND (reference sequence). The CDR3 runs to 17 residues.

This clonotype showed up many times. The chain uses TRBV6-2 or TRBV6-3 and TRBJ2-2; D unresolved. Trimming cost V 4 bases and J 2 bases, with 26 bases left between them. CDR1 is MNHEY, CDR2 SVGEGT, per germline. This CDR3 comprises 20 residues. The chain's CDR3 is CASSSLRLGIAEINTGELFF. CDR3 DNA: TGTGCCAGCAGTTCTCTTCGCCTGGGGATCGCGGAAATAAACACCGGGGAGCTGTTTTTT.

This clonotype occurred a few times. This rearrangement joins TRBV6-5 to TRBJ1-1; tentative D call: TRBD1 (5 bases). Trimming removed 1 base at V and 7 bases at J, with 13 bases between. Germline V gene lookup returns CDR1 MNHEY and CDR2 SVGAGI. The CDR3 contains 14 residues. Here the CDR3 reads CASSYLGEVGEAFF. For the CDR3, the DNA is TGTGCCAGCAGTTACTTAGGGGAAGTCGGTGAAGCTTTCTTT.

This clonotype was seen repeatedly, ten times or more. The rearrangement uses TRBV6-2 or TRBV6-3 and TRBJ2-7, with a tentative D call TRBD2 (6 bases). The length of the CDR3 is 14 residues. The germline V gene encodes CDR1 MNHEY and CDR2 SVGEGT. V was trimmed by 3 bases and J by 4 bases, leaving 13 bases between them. CDR3 sequence reads: CASSYSSGLYEQYF. In nucleotides, the CDR3 is TGTGCCAGCAGTTATAGTAGCGGACTTTACGAGCAGTACTTC.

This clonotype was recorded at least ten times. V usage is TRBV20-1 and J usage is TRBJ2-7; perhaps TRBD2 as D (5 bases). Germline assignment: CDR1 DFQATT and CDR2 SNEGSKA (reference sequence). This CDR3 region has 15 residues. The V and J ends lost 0 bases and 0 bases respectively, with 12 bases between them. CDR3 nucleotide sequence: TGCAGTGCTAGAGAGTATACGGGGAGCTCCTACGAGCAGTACTTC. This encodes CSAREYTGSSYEQYF.

This clonotype was counted only a few times. The chain carries TRBV12-3 or TRBV12-4 and TRBJ2-7; D is unclear. V lost 1 base and J lost 7, with 8 bases in between. The CDR3 totals 12 residues. The CDR3 region has the DNA TGTGCCAGCAGTTTAGTGGACCTAGAGCAGTACTTC. The encoded protein is CASSLVDLEQYF.

This clonotype occurred once. The CDR3 DNA follows: TGTGCCAGCAGTCCCGAAGCAGATACGCAGTATTTT. The encoded protein is CASSPEADTQYF. The chain has TRBV7-2 and TRBJ2-3, with no clear D. The germline V gene encodes CDR1 SGHTA and CDR2 FQGNSA. CDR3 length: 12 amino acids. Trimming took off 6 bases at V and 4 bases at J, with 8 bases between the two ends.

This clonotype turned up a few times. J is TRBJ1-3 and V is TRBV19; D unclear. The germline V and J ends were trimmed by 0 bases and 4 bases, with 16 bases remaining between them. Looked up from germline, CDR1 is LNHDA and CDR2 is SQIVND (reference sequence). The CDR3 is made up of 17 amino acids. The CDR3 nucleotides are TGTGCCAGTAGTATAGATCTATTCGGACTCCTCGGAAACACCATATATTTT. This sequence encodes CASSIDLFGLLGNTIYF.

Concerning this clonotype itself: Lacking the conserved final phenylalanine or tryptophan, this CDR3 likely reflects a read error. V gene TRBV29-1 combines with J gene TRBJ2-7, with D maybe TRBD2 (6 bases). Germline CDR1 is SQVTM and CDR2 is ANQGSEA. The CDR3 is 11 residues long. V was shortened by 6 bases and J by 2 bases, with 8 bases between the two germline ends. CDR3 loop: CSVSGAYEQYY. For the CDR3, the DNA is TGCAGCGTATCGGGGGCCTACGAGCAGTACTAC.

This clonotype occurred many times. For the CDR3, the DNA is TGTGCCAGCAGTTTGAACAGGGGCGGCAATCAGCCCCAGCATTTT. It specifies CASSLNRGGNQPQHF. The chain joins TRBV28 to TRBJ1-5, with 7 bases that match TRBD1. This CDR3 contains 15 residues. Trimming cost V 3 bases and J 2 bases; bases outside gene matches: 4. Germline values: CDR1 MDHEN, CDR2 SYDVKM.

This clonotype was picked up a small number of times. The rearrangement links TRBV27 to TRBJ2-2; D gene ambiguous. V was cut by 5 bases and J by 5 bases, with 15 bases left in between. This CDR3 has 15 residues. Looked up from germline, CDR1 is MNHEY and CDR2 is SMNVEV (reference sequence). CDR3 residues: CASSNSFWVTGELFF. For the CDR3, the DNA is TGTGCCAGCAGTAACAGCTTCTGGGTTACCGGGGAGCTGTTTTTT.

As concerns this clonotype: A single base separates this from a much larger clone, so it may be a read error. The chain recombines TRBV6-2 or TRBV6-3 with TRBJ2-7; 10 bases align to TRBD1. Germline CDR1 and CDR2: MNHEY and SVGEGT. The CDR3 has 15 amino acids. Written as DNA, the CDR3 is TGTGCCAGCAGTAATTCGGACAGGGGGACCAACGAGCAGCACTTC. This codes for CASSNSDRGTNEQHF.

This clonotype has a count of ten or more. The J gene is TRBJ1-4, the V gene TRBV11-2; D is uncertain. The CDR3 is made up of 12 amino acids. The V end lost 1 base, the J end lost 7 bases, and 4 bases lay between the germline ends. CDR1 SGHAT and CDR2 FQNNGV come from the germline V gene. This CDR3 reads CASSLVPEKLFF. In DNA, the CDR3 is TGTGCCAGCAGCTTAGTTCCTGAAAAACTGTTTTTT.